These T cell receptor beta chains were read from a single sample in a study of radiation and T cells in renal cell carcinoma. Assay: immunoSEQ multiplex PCR; the TCRdb copy retains only in-frame clones and omits some. The sample lists around 86,000 clones, approximately 83% occurring once. The sample in question was blood, obtained from a patient whose treatment included radiotherapy and nephrectomy. These receptors were collected from a woman in her forties or fifties with renal cell carcinoma. The CDR3 runs from the conserved cysteine through the conserved F or W. The order of the fields is V gene, D gene, J gene, clone size, CDR3 DNA, CDR3 protein. The D gene is left open where the match is weak. The listing skips clone size in some rows; elsewhere it reads once, few, many or a size class.

>TRBV5-4|-|TRBJ2-5|-
TGTGCCAGCAGCGTGAGTCTATCGGGGGAGACCCAGTACTTC
CASSVSLSGETQYF
>TRBV7-2|-|TRBJ1-6|-
TGTGCCAGCAGCTCAGTGGGGGGCGGTTGGGAACCCCTCCACTTT
CASSSVGGGWEPLHF
>TRBV6-5|-|TRBJ1-1|-
TGTGCCAGCAGCCTAGGGGCGGGTACTGAAGCTTTCTTT
CASSLGAGTEAFF
>TRBV6-4|TRBD2|TRBJ2-1|-
TGTGCCAGCAGTGACGGGACTAGCGGGAGTGAGCAGTTCTTC
CASSDGTSGSEQFF
>TRBV11-1|TRBD1|TRBJ1-2|-
TGTGCCAGCAGCAGAGACAGGGATTCAGAGGGCTACACCTTC
CASSRDRDSEGYTF
>TRBV6-6|-|TRBJ2-1|-
TGTGCCAGCAGCCTGGCAGGGTCCTACAATGAGCAGTTCTTC
CASSLAGSYNEQFF
>TRBV7-2|-|TRBJ1-2|-
TGTGCCAGCAGTCCTCAGAGGTTAAAGAGCTACACCTTC
CASSPQRLKSYTF
>TRBV4-3|-|TRBJ1-1|once
TGCGCCAGCAGCCAAGAGCCCGGGATGAACACTGAAGCTTTCTTT
CASSQEPGMNTEAFF
>TRBV6-6|TRBD1|TRBJ1-5|few
TGTGCCAGCACCTTACAGGGGAGCAATCAGCCCCAGCATTTT
CASTLQGSNQPQHF
>TRBV5-8|-|TRBJ2-3|-
TGTGCCAGCAGCCCGGGGGTTCGAGGAGGGGGCGCAGATACGCAGTATTTT
CASSPGVRGGGADTQYF
>TRBV19|TRBD1|TRBJ2-4|-
TGTGCCAGTAGTATAGGGGAGGGACAGGGAAGATTCTCCAAAAACATTCAGTACTTC
CASSIGEGQGRFSKNIQYF
>TRBV7-9|-|TRBJ1-5|-
TGTGCCAGCAGCTTAGCCGGGGTAGCAAATCAGCCCCAGCATTTT
CASSLAGVANQPQHF
>TRBV9|-|TRBJ1-1|-
TGTGCCAGCAGCGCGGAGATGGGGGGACTGGACGCTTTCTTT
CASSAEMGGLDAFF
>TRBV4-3|-|TRBJ1-2|-
TGCGCCAGCAGCCCAAGAAGGAGCGATGGCTACACCTTC
CASSPRRSDGYTF
>TRBV5-8|-|TRBJ2-5|-
TGTGCCAGCAGCCCGGCGGAGACCCAGTACTTC
CASSPAETQYF
>TRBV2|TRBD1|TRBJ1-5|-
TGTGCCAGCACTTACGGGACAGGGAATCAGCCCCAGCATTTT
CASTYGTGNQPQHF
>TRBV18|-|TRBJ2-1|-
TGTGCCAGCTCACCACTTCGGGACGGACGGGTCCAGGAGCAGTTCTTC
CASSPLRDGRVQEQFF
>TRBV15|-|TRBJ2-1|-
TGTGCCACCAGCAGAGTTTGGAATGAGCAGTTCTTC
CATSRVWNEQFF
>TRBV14|TRBD1|TRBJ1-5|few
TGTGCCAGCAGCCAATTAGGGCAGGGGGCGAAGCAGCCCCAGCATTTT
CASSQLGQGAKQPQHF
>TRBV7-2|-|TRBJ2-3|-
TGTGCCAGCAGCTTAGTGGGAACAGGGAGCACAGATACGCAGTATTTT
CASSLVGTGSTDTQYF
>TRBV5-4|-|TRBJ2-7|few
TGTGCCAGCAGCCCACTGATGGGGGGCTACGAGCAGTACTTC
CASSPLMGGYEQYF